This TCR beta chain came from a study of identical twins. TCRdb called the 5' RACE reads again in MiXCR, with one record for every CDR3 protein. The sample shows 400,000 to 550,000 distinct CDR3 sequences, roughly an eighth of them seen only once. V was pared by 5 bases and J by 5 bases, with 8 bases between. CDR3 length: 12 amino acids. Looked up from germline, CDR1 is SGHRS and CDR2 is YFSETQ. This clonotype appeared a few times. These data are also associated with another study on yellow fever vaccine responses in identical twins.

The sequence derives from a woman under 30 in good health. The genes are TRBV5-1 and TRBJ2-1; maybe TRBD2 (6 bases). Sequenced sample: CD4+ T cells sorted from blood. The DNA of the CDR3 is TGCGCCAGCAGACTAGCCGACAATGAGCAGTTCTTC. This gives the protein CASRLADNEQFF.